This T cell receptor (beta chain) was profiled in a study of T cell changes during pregnancy in multiple sclerosis. Some clones are missing from TCRdb's copy, which holds only in-frame ones; the method was immunoSEQ multiplex PCR. The repertoire holds roughly 45,000 clones, with 85% to 95% as singletons. The CDR3 has 16 residues. The sequence was obtained from a female donor with multiple sclerosis, enrolled in a pregnancy study. The J gene is TRBJ2-3, the V gene TRBV21-1; TRBD2 was called by the table and not checked on the DNA. TRBV21-1 is deemed a pseudogene. The material was CD8+ T cells from peripheral blood mononuclear cells, obtained in the first trimester of pregnancy. The chain's CDR3 is CASSLSGRGNTDTQYF. Here the CDR3 DNA reads TGTGCCAGCAGCCTCAGCGGGAGGGGAAACACAGATACGCAGTATTTT.